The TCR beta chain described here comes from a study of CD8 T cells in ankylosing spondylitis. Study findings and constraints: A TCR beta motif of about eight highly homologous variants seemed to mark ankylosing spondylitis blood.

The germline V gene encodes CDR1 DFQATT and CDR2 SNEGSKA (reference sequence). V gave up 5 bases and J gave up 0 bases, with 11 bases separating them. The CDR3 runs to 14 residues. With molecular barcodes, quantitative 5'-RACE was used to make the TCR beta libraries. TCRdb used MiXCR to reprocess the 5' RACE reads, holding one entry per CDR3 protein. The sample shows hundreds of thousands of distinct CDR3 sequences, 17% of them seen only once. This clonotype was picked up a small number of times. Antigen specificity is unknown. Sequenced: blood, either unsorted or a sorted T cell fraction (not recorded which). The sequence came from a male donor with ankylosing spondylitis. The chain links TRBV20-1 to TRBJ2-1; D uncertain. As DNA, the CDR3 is TGCAGTGCTTTCCGAGTTAGCTCCTACAATGAGCAGTTCTTC. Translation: CSAFRVSSYNEQFF.